A single sample gave rise to the 26 T cell receptor beta chains below, sequenced in a study of blood T cell repertoires in COVID-19. Clones were sequenced by immunoSEQ multiplex PCR, and TCRdb holds only the in-frame ones, with some missing. This sample has roughly 140,000 clones, with 70% to 90% found just once. The source material was peripheral blood. The receptors were gathered from a woman of 80 years or more with acute or convalescent COVID-19.

The chain has TRBV19 and TRBJ2-7; 7 bases map to TRBD1. The CDR3 covers 15 residues. Germline CDR1 is LNHDA and CDR2 is SQIVND (reference sequence). V was clipped by 5 bases and J by 2 bases; unmatched bases: 9. CDR3 protein: CASSSRTGMTYEQYF. CDR3 nucleotides: TGTGCCAGTAGTTCCAGGACAGGTATGACCTACGAGCAGTACTTC.

The genes are TRBV18 and TRBJ1-5; 7 bases are a match to TRBD1. CDR3 length: 14 residues. V was clipped by 6 bases and J by 5 bases; unmatched bases: 7. The germline V gene has CDR1 KGHSH and CDR2 LQKENI. The CDR3 DNA reads as TGTGCCAGCTCTCCCCAGGGGGAGGATCAGCCCCAGCATTTT. Its translation is CASSPQGEDQPQHF.

The rearrangement uses TRBV5-4 and TRBJ2-7, with D tentatively TRBD1 (6 bases). Germline values: CDR1 SGHNT, CDR2 YYREEE (reference sequence). The CDR3 totals 14 residues. Trimming stripped 5 bases from V and 2 bases from J, with 14 bases between. The CDR3 reads CASRNRDKPYEQYF. The CDR3 coding sequence is TGTGCCAGCAGAAACCGGGACAAGCCCTACGAGCAGTACTTC.

CDR3 protein: CASSRDRGSEKLFF. The CDR3 bases are TGTGCCAGCAGCCGGGACAGGGGAAGTGAAAAACTGTTTTTT. The genes are TRBV9 and TRBJ1-4, with 10 bases fitting TRBD1. Germline CDR1 and CDR2: SGDLS and YYNGEE. Trimming took 4 bases from V and 7 from J; bases not matched to a gene: 4. The CDR3 is made up of 14 amino acids.

The chain has TRBV7-2 and TRBJ1-4; the D is unclear. The CDR3 is 14 amino acids. V was shortened by 5 bases and J by 2 bases, with 9 bases between the two germline ends. Per germline, CDR1 SGHTA and CDR2 FQGNSA. The CDR3 sequence is CASSNAGTNEKLFF. DNA of the CDR3: TGTGCCAGCAGCAACGCGGGGACTAATGAAAAACTGTTTTTT.

This chain links TRBV19 with TRBJ2-6; tentatively, D is TRBD2 (6 bases). CDR3 length: 16 residues. Germline CDR1 is LNHDA and CDR2 is SQIVND (reference sequence). With 5 bases removed from V and 0 bases from J, the gap between germline ends came to 11 bases. The CDR3 region is CASSFRRVSGANVLTF. For the CDR3, the DNA is TGTGCCAGTAGTTTCAGGAGGGTCTCTGGGGCCAACGTCCTGACTTTC.

The chain is built from TRBV18 and TRBJ1-2, with unresolved D. The CDR3 spans 13 residues. The V end lost 2 bases, the J end lost 1 base, and 5 bases lay between the germline ends. Germline-derived CDR1 and CDR2 are KGHSH and LQKENI. The CDR3 is CASSPDINYGYTF. The CDR3 region has the DNA TGTGCCAGCTCACCAGACATTAACTATGGCTACACCTTC.

The chain is built from TRBV5-4 and TRBJ1-4; D is unresolved. Trimming left V 4 bases short and J 5 bases short, with 15 bases between. The CDR3 consists of 15 residues. Germline V CDR1 and CDR2: SGHNT, YYREEE (reference sequence). The CDR3 DNA reads as TGTGCCAGCAGCAAAGAGGGTGGGGTAAATGAAAAACTGTTTTTT. Encoded protein: CASSKEGGVNEKLFF. Full variable domain (rest looked up from reference TRBV5-4 and TRBJ1-4): ETGVTQSPTHLIKTRGQQVTLRCSSQSGHNTVSWYQQALGQGPQFIFQYYREEENGRGNFPPRFSGLQFPNYSSELNVNALELDDSALYLCASSKEGGVNEKLFFGSGTQLSVL.

The chain couples TRBV5-1 to TRBJ1-4, with D maybe TRBD1 (5 bases). The CDR3 is made up of 13 amino acids. From germline, CDR1 is SGHRS and CDR2 YFSETQ. Deletions cut 4 bases from V and 8 bases from J, with 12 bases between. The CDR3 nucleotides read TGCGCCAGCAGCACTCAGGGAAGGGAAAAACTGTTTTTT. Protein product: CASSTQGREKLFF.

This chain joins TRBV29-1 and TRBJ1-5; TRBD1 agrees at 9 bases. CDR1 SQVTM and CDR2 ANQGSEA come from the germline V gene. CDR3 length: 14 residues. Trimming removed 5 bases from V and 4 bases from J; junction bases left unmatched: 6. The CDR3 is CSVKTGGDNQPQHF. CDR3 nucleotide sequence: TGCAGCGTTAAAACAGGGGGCGATAATCAGCCCCAGCATTTT. Looking up the rest from reference TRBV29-1 and TRBJ1-5 gives the full variable domain: SAVISQKPSRDICQRGTSLTIQCQVDSQVTMMFWYRQQPGQSLTLIATANQGSEATYESGFVIDKFPISRPNLTFSTLTVSNMSPEDSSIYLCSVKTGGDNQPQHFGDGTRLSIL.

This chain links TRBV29-1 with TRBJ2-3; 8 bases fit TRBD1. The CDR3 is 12 amino acids. The junction had 7 bases not matched to a gene; V was cut back by 8 bases and J by 6 bases. Germline assignment: CDR1 SQVTM and CDR2 ANQGSEA. CDR3 DNA: TGCAGCACCGGACAGGGAGCCGATACGCAGTATTTT. Its translation: CSTGQGADTQYF.

CDR3: CASSFRRDTQYF. Written as DNA, the CDR3 is TGTGCCAGCAGTTTCCGGAGAGATACGCAGTATTTT. The V and J genes are TRBV12-3 or TRBV12-4 and TRBJ2-3; D not certain. This CDR3 region has 12 residues. Trimming shortened V by 3 bases and J by 5 bases, and 6 bases separated the two germline ends.

The rearrangement joins TRBV18 to TRBJ1-5; TRBD1 agrees at 8 bases. V was clipped by 4 bases and J by 7 bases; unmatched bases: 6. This CDR3 comprises 14 residues. Germline V gene lookup returns CDR1 KGHSH and CDR2 LQKENI. CDR3 sequence: CASSLGQGGQPQHF. The CDR3 DNA sequence: TGTGCCAGCTCACTCGGACAGGGTGGGCAGCCCCAGCATTTT.

This sequence joins TRBV11-1 and TRBJ2-7; 10 bases match TRBD1. Germline CDR1 SGHAT, CDR2 FQDESV (reference sequence). V gave up 6 bases and J gave up 2 bases; unmatched junction bases: 1. This CDR3 has 13 residues. The CDR3 loop is CASRGTGAYEQYF. The CDR3 region has the DNA TGTGCCAGCAGGGGGACAGGGGCCTACGAGCAGTACTTC.

The rearrangement joins TRBV5-4 to TRBJ2-3; D is uncertain. Germline loops: CDR1 SGHNT, CDR2 YYREEE (reference sequence). This CDR3 has 13 amino acids. Trimming pared 4 bases from V and 2 bases from J, leaving 8 bases between. The CDR3 region is CASSLPLTDTQYF. CDR3 nucleotides: TGTGCCAGCAGCCTCCCCCTCACAGATACGCAGTATTTT.

The chain is built from TRBV4-2 and TRBJ1-2; tentative D call: TRBD1 (6 bases). CDR1 and CDR2 from the germline V gene are LGHNA and YNFKEQ. This CDR3 comprises 16 residues. Trimming shortened V by 0 bases and J by 2 bases, and 13 bases separated the two germline ends. This CDR3 reads CASSQDLRGANYGYTF. CDR3 DNA sequence: TGTGCCAGCAGCCAAGATCTGCGGGGGGCGAACTATGGCTACACCTTC.

The chain has TRBV19 and TRBJ2-3; TRBD1 matches at 7 bases. V was clipped by 1 base and J by 6 bases; unmatched bases: 4. CDR3 size: 14 residues. The germline CDR1 and CDR2 sequences are LNHDA and SQIVND (reference sequence). The CDR3 coding sequence is TGTGCCAGTAGTATAGCAGGCAGGGGGGATACGCAGTATTTT. This translates into CASSIAGRGDTQYF.

A note on this clone: Other nucleotide sequences in the sample specify the same CDR3. The chain employs TRBV9 and TRBJ1-6, with a possible D match to TRBD1 (6 bases). Germline V lookup: CDR1 SGDLS, CDR2 YYNGEE. Trimming took 0 bases from V and 1 from J, leaving 11 bases between them. CDR3 length equals 17 residues. The CDR3 region has the DNA TGTGCCAGCAGCGTAGGGCAGGGGAGATCCTATAATTCACCCCTCCACTTT. It encodes CASSVGQGRSYNSPLHF.

The chain couples TRBV24-1 to TRBJ2-1, with TRBD1 identical over 7 bases. The CDR3 length is 15 residues. Looked up from germline, CDR1 is KGHDR and CDR2 is SFDVKD. The trim removed 4 bases at V and 4 bases at J, leaving 6 bases unmatched. In DNA, the CDR3 is TGTGCCACCAGTGACCGAAGGGGGCGTTACAATGAGCAGTTCTTC. Its protein product is CATSDRRGRYNEQFF.

The genes are TRBV7-3 and TRBJ2-3; tentative D call: TRBD1 (6 bases). CDR1 is SGHTA, CDR2 FQGTGA, per germline. Trimming left V 5 bases short and J 6 bases short, with 9 bases between. This CDR3 has 12 amino acids. The CDR3 is CASSLQGDTQYF. Written as DNA, the CDR3 is TGTGCCAGCAGCCTCCAGGGGGATACGCAGTATTTT.

This clone was seen only a few times. The chain combines TRBV4-1 with TRBJ1-4; D possibly corresponds to TRBD1 (6 bases). The germline V gene encodes CDR1 MGHRA and CDR2 YSYEKL. The CDR3 is 15 amino acids. Trimming removed 1 base at V and 8 bases at J, with 14 bases between. The CDR3 DNA reads TGCGCCAGCAGCCAAGGACAGGTACTTGAAGAAAAACTGTTTTTT. This translates into CASSQGQVLEEKLFF.

This clone was counted once. The chain joins TRBV12-1 to TRBJ2-1; the table's D gene call, TRBD2, was not cross checked with the DNA. TRBV12-1 is an annotated pseudogene. The CDR3 covers 18 residues. The CDR3 loop is CASSLEPLGGGLYNEQFF. The DNA of the CDR3 is TGTGCCAGCAGCTTGGAACCTCTTGGCGGGGGACTTTACAATGAGCAGTTCTTC.

J is TRBJ1-2 and V is TRBV5-1, with TRBD1 matching 12 bases. This CDR3 spans 15 amino acids. J was trimmed by 4 bases and V by 0 bases; bases with no gene match: 1. Germline V gives CDR1 SGHRS, CDR2 YFSETQ. The CDR3: CASSLAGQGAYGYTF. As DNA, the CDR3 is TGCGCCAGCAGCTTGGCGGGACAGGGGGCCTATGGCTACACCTTC.

The chain recombines TRBV28 with TRBJ2-7; 7 nucleotides align to TRBD1. V was clipped by 0 bases and J by 2 bases; unmatched bases: 10. CDR3 length: 17 amino acids. CDR1 is MDHEN and CDR2 is SYDVKM in the germline V gene. The CDR3 DNA sequence: TGTGCCAGCAGTTTATGGGGAGAAGGGCAGGGGGCCTACGAGCAGTACTTC. Translated: CASSLWGEGQGAYEQYF.

The chain recombines TRBV27 with TRBJ1-6, with a weak D call TRBD1 (6 bases). Per germline, CDR1 MNHEY and CDR2 SMNVEV (reference sequence). The germline V and J ends were trimmed by 1 base and 0 bases, with 13 bases remaining between them. The CDR3 has 18 amino acids. The CDR3 DNA sequence: TGTGCCAGCAGTTTATACAGGGTGGAGAGCTCCTATAATTCACCCCTCCACTTT. Its translation is CASSLYRVESSYNSPLHF.

The genes are TRBV30 and TRBJ1-5, with D perhaps matching TRBD1 (6 bases). V lost 6 bases and J lost 6, with 15 bases in between. The CDR3 totals 13 residues. Germline V CDR1 and CDR2: GTSNPN, SVGIG (reference sequence). The CDR3 loop is CACQREGGQPQHF. CDR3 in DNA: TGTGCCTGCCAGAGGGAGGGGGGTCAGCCCCAGCATTTT.